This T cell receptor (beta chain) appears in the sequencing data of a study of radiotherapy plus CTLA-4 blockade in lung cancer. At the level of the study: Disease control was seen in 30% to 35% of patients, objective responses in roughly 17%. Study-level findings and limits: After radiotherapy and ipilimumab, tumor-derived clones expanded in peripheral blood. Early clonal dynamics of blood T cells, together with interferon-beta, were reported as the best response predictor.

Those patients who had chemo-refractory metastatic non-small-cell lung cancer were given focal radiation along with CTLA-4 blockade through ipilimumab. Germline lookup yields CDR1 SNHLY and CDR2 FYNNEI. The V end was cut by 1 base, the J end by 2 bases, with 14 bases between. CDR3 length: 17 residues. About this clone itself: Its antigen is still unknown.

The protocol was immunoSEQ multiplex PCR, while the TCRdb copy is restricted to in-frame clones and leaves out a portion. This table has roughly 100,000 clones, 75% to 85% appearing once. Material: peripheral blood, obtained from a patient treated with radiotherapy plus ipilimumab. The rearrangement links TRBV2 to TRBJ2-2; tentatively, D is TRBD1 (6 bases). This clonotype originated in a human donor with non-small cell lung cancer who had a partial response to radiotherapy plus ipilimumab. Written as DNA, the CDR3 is TGTGCCAGCAGTGAAGAAGTAGGGGGAGATAACACCGGGGAGCTGTTTTTT. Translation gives CASSEEVGGDNTGELFF.